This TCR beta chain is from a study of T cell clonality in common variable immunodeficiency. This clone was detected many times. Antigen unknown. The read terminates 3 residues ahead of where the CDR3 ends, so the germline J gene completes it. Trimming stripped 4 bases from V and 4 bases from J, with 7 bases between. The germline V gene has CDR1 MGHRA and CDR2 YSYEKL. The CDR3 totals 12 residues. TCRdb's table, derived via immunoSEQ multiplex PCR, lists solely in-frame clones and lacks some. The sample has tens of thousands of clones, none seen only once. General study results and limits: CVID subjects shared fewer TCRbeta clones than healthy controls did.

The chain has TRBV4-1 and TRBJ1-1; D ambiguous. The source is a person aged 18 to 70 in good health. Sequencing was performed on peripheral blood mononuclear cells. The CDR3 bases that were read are TGCGCCAGCAGCCCAGGTGGCACTGAA. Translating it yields CASSPGGTE. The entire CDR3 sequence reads CASSPGGTEAFF.